These 29 T cell receptor beta chains were sequenced from one sample in a study of neurological immune-mediated disorders. Sample time point: longitudinal time-point 3. Each CDR3 protein is one row after TCRdb ran MiXCR on the 5' RACE reads. The table includes roughly 100,000 distinct CDR3 sequences, about 10% detected once. The material sequenced was PBMCs. The origin of the receptors is a female donor with HTLV-1-associated myelopathy (HAM/TSP).

This clonotype showed up many times. The chain recombines TRBV11-2 with TRBJ2-3; TRBD2 matches at 9 bases. CDR3 length: 17 residues. The J segment lost 2 bases and the V segment lost 2 bases, leaving 8 bases of the junction unmatched. Looked up from germline, CDR1 is SGHAT and CDR2 is FQNNGV. CDR3 in DNA: TGTGCCAGCAGCTTACTTTTTAGCGGGGGACCCACAGATACGCAGTATTTT. This codes for CASSLLFSGGPTDTQYF.

This clonotype came up many times. This sequence joins TRBV20-1 and TRBJ2-7, with 7 bases fitting TRBD1. The CDR3 length is 15 residues. Trimming at V came to 5 bases and at J to 2 bases, leaving 12 bases not matched to a gene. CDR1 is DFQATT and CDR2 is SNEGSKA in the germline V gene (reference sequence). CDR3 sequence: CSASRDRVRAYEQYF. CDR3 DNA: TGCAGTGCTTCTCGAGACAGGGTTCGCGCCTACGAGCAGTACTTC.

The chain uses TRBV10-1 and TRBJ1-4; 7 nucleotides align to TRBD1. Per the germline V gene, CDR1 is WNHNN and CDR2 is SYGVQD (reference sequence). This CDR3 has 13 amino acids. Trimming at V came to 4 bases and at J to 6 bases, leaving 2 bases not matched to a gene. CDR3 in amino acids: CASSGQGDEKLFF. For the CDR3, the DNA is TGCGCCAGCAGTGGACAGGGTGATGAAAAACTGTTTTTT.

This clonotype was picked up many times. One end of the junction varies from germline; a read error may be responsible. The V and J genes are TRBV15 and TRBJ2-6, with D unclear. The CDR3 length is 15 residues. CDR1 and CDR2 from the germline V gene are LNHNV and YYDKDF (reference sequence). CDR3 bases: TGTGCTACCAGCAGAGGACGTACTGGGGCCAACGTCCTGACTTTC. Its translation: CATSRGRTGANVLTF.

Many counts were recorded for this clonotype. The CDR3 sequence: CASGQSTDTQYF. DNA of the CDR3: TGTGCCAGTGGACAGTCCACAGATACGCAGTATTTT. J is TRBJ2-3 and V is TRBV28; tentative D call: TRBD1 (6 bases). This CDR3 region has 12 residues. Germline CDR1 reads MDHEN; CDR2 reads SYDVKM. Trimming removed 9 bases from V and 2 bases from J, with 9 bases in between.

In the case of this clonotype: A much larger clone sits a single nucleotide away, making a read error possible. The V gene is TRBV5-1, the J gene TRBJ2-7; D perhaps matches TRBD2 (5 bases). Per the germline V gene, CDR1 is SGHRS and CDR2 is YFSETQ. The CDR3 totals 15 residues. Trimming shortened V by 3 bases and J by 3 bases, and 16 bases separated the two germline ends. The CDR3 DNA reads as TGCGCCAGCAGCTATCCACCGGGATTTAACTACGAGCAGTACTTC. This translates into CASSYPPGFNYEQYF.

This clonotype was seen at least ten times. This chain links TRBV12-3 or TRBV12-4 with TRBJ2-1; D is tentatively TRBD1 or TRBD2 (5 bases each). The CDR3 totals 12 residues. V was pared by 6 bases and J by 10 bases, with 13 bases between. DNA of the CDR3: TGTGCCAGCAGCCCGGGGACCCAGGAGCAGTTCTTC. This codes for CASSPGTQEQFF.

This clonotype has a count of ten or more. The rearrangement joins TRBV20-1 to TRBJ2-7; possibly TRBD2 for D (5 bases). CDR3 length: 13 residues. Germline V CDR1 and CDR2: DFQATT, SNEGSKA (reference sequence). V lost 6 bases to trimming and J lost 4 bases, with 16 bases between them. The chain's CDR3 is CSAPTTGSYEQYF. The DNA of the CDR3 is TGCAGTGCCCCCACTACGGGATCTTACGAGCAGTACTTC.

This clonotype showed up many times. J is TRBJ2-7 and V is TRBV5-6; D not certain. There are 15 residues in the CDR3. Germline V gives CDR1 SGHDT, CDR2 YYEEEE. Trimming removed 1 base from V and 1 base from J, with 12 bases in between. The CDR3 nucleotides read TGTGCCAGCAGCTTGTTAGGGCCCAAGTCCTACGAGCAGTACTTC. This gives the protein CASSLLGPKSYEQYF.

The chain recombines TRBV18 with TRBJ2-3; 9 bases map to TRBD2. The CDR3 consists of 15 residues. Germline V gene lookup returns CDR1 KGHSH and CDR2 LQKENI. V lost 3 bases to trimming and J lost 2 bases; unmatched junction nucleotides: 3. The CDR3 spells CASSPAGGNTDTQYF. Written as DNA, the CDR3 is TGTGCCAGCTCACCGGCGGGGGGGAACACAGATACGCAGTATTTT.

This clonotype appeared many times. The genes are TRBV28 and TRBJ2-1, with 12 bases identical to TRBD2. Germline CDR1 MDHEN, CDR2 SYDVKM. V lost 7 bases, J lost 7 bases, and 8 bases stayed unmatched. This CDR3 spans 15 amino acids. The CDR3 region is CASTMGTSGPNEQFF. The DNA for the CDR3 is TGTGCCAGCACCATGGGGACTAGCGGGCCGAATGAGCAGTTCTTC.

Ten or more counts support this clonotype. The chain uses TRBV5-1 and TRBJ2-1, with D tentatively TRBD1 (5 bases). The CDR3 runs to 14 residues. Germline assignment: CDR1 SGHRS and CDR2 YFSETQ. V lost 4 bases to trimming and J lost 4 bases, with 12 bases between them. The CDR3 loop reads CASSPRQPYNEQFF. The CDR3 coding sequence is TGCGCCAGCAGCCCGCGACAGCCGTACAATGAGCAGTTCTTC.

There are many counts of this clonotype. The V call is TRBV20-1, the J call TRBJ2-7, with D perhaps being TRBD1 or TRBD2 (5 bases each). Germline V gene data show CDR1 as DFQATT and CDR2 as SNEGSKA (reference sequence). CDR3 size: 12 residues. Trimming removed 2 bases at V and 5 bases at J, with 10 bases between. In DNA, the CDR3 is TGCAGTGCTAGATGGGGGTCAGACGAGCAGTACTTC. Translating it yields CSARWGSDEQYF.

The chain is built from TRBV5-1 and TRBJ1-2; a possible D gene is TRBD1 (5 bases). The V gene lost 0 bases and the J gene lost 3 bases, with 21 bases spanning the gap. The CDR3 extends over 18 amino acids. Per the germline V gene, CDR1 is SGHRS and CDR2 is YFSETQ. DNA of the CDR3: TGCGCCAGCAGCTTGGGGCAGGGAGGGAGGAATCATCACTATGGCTACACCTTC. This translates into CASSLGQGGRNHHYGYTF.

At least ten counts were recorded for this clonotype. The rearrangement joins TRBV20-1 to TRBJ2-3; D unresolved. Between the trimmed V and J ends, which lost 3 bases and 8 bases, there was a span of 9 bases. The germline CDR1 and CDR2 sequences are DFQATT and SNEGSKA (reference sequence). The CDR3 covers 11 residues. In DNA, the CDR3 is TGCAGTGCTAGCTTGGCCGCTACGCAGTATTTT. Amino acid sequence: CSASLAATQYF.

This clonotype came up many times. The chain employs TRBV7-2 and TRBJ1-1; the D gene is possibly TRBD1 (5 bases). The CDR3 extends over 14 amino acids. The germline gives CDR1 SGHTA, CDR2 FQGNSA. Trimming took off 0 bases at V and 8 bases at J, with 13 bases between the two ends. CDR3 coding DNA: TGTGCCAGCAGCTTAGCGGGGGTTTCGAGGGAAGCTTTCTTT. Its translation is CASSLAGVSREAFF.

This rearrangement joins TRBV20-1 to TRBJ2-7; D is possibly TRBD1 (6 bases). CDR3 length equals 15 residues. V was trimmed by 0 bases and J by 0 bases, leaving 12 bases between them. Germline CDR1 is DFQATT and CDR2 is SNEGSKA (reference sequence). This CDR3 reads CSARDRQDSSYEQYF. The CDR3 bases are TGCAGTGCTAGAGATCGTCAGGACAGCTCCTACGAGCAGTACTTC.

This clonotype was seen repeatedly, ten times or more. The chain carries TRBV6-5 and TRBJ1-1; no reliable D call. V lost 8 bases and J 1 base, leaving 8 bases between the germline ends. CDR3 length: 12 residues. The germline V gene encodes CDR1 MNHEY and CDR2 SVGAGI. CDR3 in amino acids: CASGPSNTEAFF. In nucleotides, the CDR3 is TGTGCCAGCGGGCCCTCGAACACTGAAGCTTTCTTT.

This clonotype was seen many times. The chain recombines TRBV15 with TRBJ2-1; 9 positions match TRBD1. The CDR3 has 15 residues. The V segment lost 7 bases and the J segment 4 bases; nucleotides outside the gene matches: 8. Germline CDR1 is LNHNV and CDR2 is YYDKDF (reference sequence). The CDR3 loop is CATKTDRGLYNEQFF. The DNA of the CDR3 is TGTGCCACCAAGACGGACAGGGGCCTATACAATGAGCAGTTCTTC.

This clonotype turned up a few times. The chain recombines TRBV20-1 with TRBJ2-7, with 7 positions matching TRBD1. The CDR3 runs 17 residues. The junction had 13 bases not matched to a gene; V was cut back by 2 bases and J by 0 bases. Germline CDR1 and CDR2: DFQATT and SNEGSKA (reference sequence). The CDR3 sequence is CSARKDRSPLSSYEQYF. The CDR3 DNA follows: TGCAGTGCTAGAAAGGACAGGAGCCCCCTGAGCTCCTACGAGCAGTACTTC.

This clonotype came up many times. In DNA form, the CDR3 reads TGTGCCATCTCGCAGACAGGGGATGCCTACGAGCAGTACTTC. Protein product: CAISQTGDAYEQYF. The gene calls are TRBV10-3 and TRBJ2-7; 8 bases match TRBD1. Germline CDR1 is ENHRY and CDR2 is SYGVKD. The J segment lost 2 bases and the V segment lost 8 bases, leaving 8 bases of the junction unmatched. The CDR3 totals 14 residues.

This clonotype was counted many times. DNA for the CDR3: TGTGCCAGCAGTTACAAGGACGGAGCCTACGAGCAGTACTTC. Residues: CASSYKDGAYEQYF. The chain employs TRBV6-6 and TRBJ2-7; D gene ambiguous. There are 14 residues in the CDR3. Deletions cut 2 bases from V and 2 bases from J, with 10 bases between. CDR1 is MNHNY, CDR2 SVGAGI, per germline (reference sequence).

This clonotype was recorded at least ten times. The gene calls are TRBV6-5 and TRBJ2-1; 7 bases are a match to TRBD1. The CDR3 spans 15 residues. Germline values: CDR1 MNHEY, CDR2 SVGAGI. Losses at the gene ends were 0 bases for V and 6 bases for J; bases not matched to a gene: 5. Here the CDR3 DNA reads TGTGCCAGCAGTTACTCCAAAAGGGGGCTCAATGAGCAGTTCTTC. The encoded protein is CASSYSKRGLNEQFF.

This clonotype was found many times. The chain links TRBV24-1 to TRBJ2-1, with 7 positions matching TRBD2. This CDR3 is 15 amino acids long. In germline, CDR1 is KGHDR, CDR2 SFDVKD. Losses at the gene ends were 3 bases for V and 6 bases for J; bases not matched to a gene: 7. The CDR3 sequence is CATSDSGVGSNEQFF. DNA of the CDR3: TGTGCCACCAGTGATAGCGGGGTAGGGAGCAATGAGCAGTTCTTC.

This clonotype appeared many times. CDR3 amino acids: CASSLRDRENSPLHF. CDR3 DNA sequence: TGTGCCAGCTCACTTCGGGACAGGGAGAATTCACCCCTCCACTTT. The chain links TRBV18 to TRBJ1-6; 9 bases map to TRBD1. This CDR3 region has 15 residues. Looked up from germline, CDR1 is KGHSH and CDR2 is LQKENI. The J segment lost 7 bases and the V segment lost 4 bases, leaving 5 bases of the junction unmatched.

The rearrangement uses TRBV12-3 or TRBV12-4 and TRBJ1-5; maybe TRBD1 (5 bases). Trimming stripped 5 bases from V and 4 bases from J, with 12 bases between. The CDR3 has 14 residues. The CDR3, as DNA: TGTGCCAGCAGTGTGGGGGGTCCAAATCAGCCCCAGCATTTT. Translation gives CASSVGGPNQPQHF.

The chain has TRBV28 and TRBJ2-1; 10 bases line up with TRBD1. The CDR3 length is 16 residues. Germline V gene lookup returns CDR1 MDHEN and CDR2 SYDVKM. After removal of 1 base from V and 1 base from J, the junction contained 1 base not matched to a gene. CDR3 nucleotide sequence: TGTGCCAGCAGTTTATCGGGACAGGGGTCCTACAATGAGCAGTTCTTC. Amino acids: CASSLSGQGSYNEQFF.

The V call is TRBV2, the J call TRBJ2-3; D is undetermined. The V and J ends lost 2 bases and 4 bases respectively, with 13 bases between them. Germline V CDR1 and CDR2: SNHLY, FYNNEI. The CDR3 is 15 amino acids. The DNA of the CDR3 is TGTGCCAGCAGTGAAATCCCCAATCCGGCAGATACGCAGTATTTT. Translation gives CASSEIPNPADTQYF.

The chain is built from TRBV4-1 and TRBJ1-2, with 12 nucleotides matching TRBD1. Germline CDR1 MGHRA, CDR2 YSYEKL. CDR3 size: 14 residues. With 2 bases clipped from V and 8 bases from J, the junction kept 3 bases outside the gene matches. The CDR3 coding sequence is TGCGCCAGCAGCCAACCTGGGACAGGGGGCGGCTACACCTTC. Translation gives CASSQPGTGGGYTF.